This TCR beta chain was identified during a study of blood T cell repertoires in COVID-19. Clones were sequenced by immunoSEQ multiplex PCR, and TCRdb holds only the in-frame ones, with some missing. Among tens of thousands of clones listed, about four fifths were seen once. Trimming removed 2 bases from V and 0 bases from J, with 8 bases in between. The CDR3 has 15 residues. From germline, CDR1 is SGHTA and CDR2 FQGNSA. Sequenced input: peripheral blood. This sequence joins TRBV7-2 and TRBJ1-3; no clear D gene. The TCR sequence derives from a man aged 55 to 69 with acute or convalescent COVID-19. CDR3 sequence: CASSLSTSSGNTIYF. Here the CDR3 DNA reads TGTGCCAGCAGCTTAAGCACGAGCTCTGGAAACACCATATATTTT.